This T cell receptor beta chain was observed in a study of T cell responses to AZD1222 COVID-19 vaccine. CDR1 and CDR2 from the germline V gene are MDHEN and SYDVKM. V lost 4 bases to trimming and J lost 5 bases, with 11 bases between them. The length of the CDR3 is 13 residues. A remark on this clone: The target antigen is unknown.

Overall study findings and caveats: Repertoire sampling occurred only after the peak T cell response.

TCRdb's copy holds only in-frame clones and misses some; the assay was immunoSEQ multiplex PCR. The sample consists of some 200,000 clones, roughly nine tenths of them appearing once. The TCR sequence derives from an adult who received the AZD1222 COVID-19 vaccine. This chain joins TRBV28 and TRBJ2-5; possibly TRBD2 for D (6 bases). Sequenced here: peripheral blood, sampled 28 days after the second AZD1222 dose. CDR3 protein: CASSSLATETQYF. The CDR3 DNA follows: TGTGCCAGCAGTTCTCTAGCGACGGAGACCCAGTACTTC.